Each of the 24 T cell receptor beta chains below was sequenced from the same sample in a study of T-cell memory formation after mild COVID-19. TCRdb independently ran MiXCR on the 5' RACE reads; one entry per CDR3 protein. The table shows hundreds of thousands of distinct CDR3 sequences, with more than 15% occurring only once. The specimen was PBMCs or a T cell subset sorted from them (not recorded which). The origin of the receptors is a man younger than 30 who had mild COVID-19 (a few samples of this study predate the infection). Cell type and time point are not known.

This clonotype was counted ten times or more. V gene TRBV7-3 combines with J gene TRBJ2-1, with a tentative D call TRBD2 (6 bases). The CDR3 contains 14 residues. The V end lost 5 bases, the J end lost 1 base, and 9 bases lay between the germline ends. Germline V CDR1 and CDR2: SGHTA, FQGTGA. This CDR3 reads CASSPRGSYNEQFF. The CDR3 DNA reads as TGTGCCAGCAGCCCCCGGGGGTCCTACAATGAGCAGTTCTTC. Using reference TRBV7-3 and TRBJ2-1 for the parts outside the CDR3, the full variable domain is GAGVSQTPSNKVTEKGKYVELRCDPISGHTALYWYRQSLGQGPEFLIYFQGTGAADDSGLPNDRFFAVRPEGSVSTLKIQRTERGDSAVYLCASSPRGSYNEQFFGPGTRLTVL.

In its sample, this clonotype was seen many times. The rearrangement uses TRBV7-6 and TRBJ2-2; 7 bases line up with TRBD2. CDR3 length: 17 residues. The germline V gene encodes CDR1 SGHVS and CDR2 FNYEAQ. Trimming cost V 3 bases and J 1 base; bases outside gene matches: 8. The CDR3 DNA follows: TGTGCCAGCAGCTTTAGAGAGGCGGGGGAGAACACCGGGGAGCTGTTTTTT. Protein sequence: CASSFREAGENTGELFF.

This clonotype came up many times. The chain has TRBV5-1 and TRBJ1-1; D is possibly TRBD1 (5 bases). V was cut by 3 bases and J by 5 bases, with 14 bases left in between. CDR1 is SGHRS, CDR2 YFSETQ, per germline. This CDR3 has 14 residues. CDR3 residues: CASSSTQGGTEAFF. CDR3 nucleotide sequence: TGCGCCAGCAGCTCGACGCAGGGAGGGACTGAAGCTTTCTTT.

This clonotype was seen more than once but under ten times. The chain couples TRBV6-5 to TRBJ2-3; D is uncertain. The CDR3 sequence is 15 residues long. From germline, CDR1 is MNHEY and CDR2 SVGAGI. V was trimmed by 0 bases and J by 1 base, leaving 8 bases between them. The CDR3 here is CASSYSTWGTDTQYF. The CDR3 coding sequence is TGTGCCAGCAGTTACTCGACTTGGGGCACAGATACGCAGTATTTT.

The chain recombines TRBV7-6 with TRBJ2-1; D assignment may be TRBD1 or TRBD2 (5 bases each). This CDR3 has 12 residues. The ends were cut back, 1 base at V and 12 bases at J, with 10 bases in the middle. Germline loops: CDR1 SGHVS, CDR2 FNYEAQ. In DNA, the CDR3 is TGTGCCAGCAGCTTAGGGGGACGCGGGCAGTTCTTC. Its translation is CASSLGGRGQFF.

This chain uses TRBV10-3 with TRBJ2-3; 7 bases align to TRBD2. This CDR3 comprises 15 residues. V shed 5 bases and J 1 base; nucleotides not matched to a gene: 6. CDR1 and CDR2 (germline): ENHRY, SYGVKD. As DNA, the CDR3 is TGTGCCATCAGTTCGGATCTAGCGGGCACAGATACGCAGTATTTT. As protein: CAISSDLAGTDTQYF.

The gene calls are TRBV24-1 and TRBJ1-1; D remains ambiguous. Looked up from germline, CDR1 is KGHDR and CDR2 is SFDVKD. The CDR3 sequence is 12 residues long. Trimming left V 3 bases short and J 10 bases short, with 11 bases between. CDR3: CATSDVYERAFF. DNA for the CDR3: TGTGCCACCAGTGATGTATACGAGAGAGCTTTCTTT.

The J gene is TRBJ1-1, the V gene TRBV10-2; D not resolved. Trimming cost V 2 bases and J 4 bases, with 5 bases left between them. The CDR3 contains 12 residues. Per the germline V gene, CDR1 is WSHSY and CDR2 is SAAADI. The DNA of the CDR3 is TGCGCCAGCAGTGAGGTCGGCACTGAAGCTTTCTTT. Encoded protein: CASSEVGTEAFF.

The rearrangement uses TRBV20-1 and TRBJ1-1; maybe TRBD1 (5 bases). The germline CDR1 and CDR2 sequences are DFQATT and SNEGSKA (reference sequence). The CDR3 runs to 11 residues. V lost 5 bases and J lost 5, with 9 bases in between. CDR3 in amino acids: CSAEEGTEAFF. The DNA of the CDR3 is TGCAGTGCTGAAGAGGGGACTGAAGCTTTCTTT.

The sample holds many counts of this clonotype. This chain links TRBV2 with TRBJ2-1; D remains ambiguous. Germline values: CDR1 SNHLY, CDR2 FYNNEI. V lost 4 bases and J lost 2, with 3 bases in between. CDR3 length equals 12 residues. The CDR3 sequence is CASSGPYNEQFF. CDR3 bases: TGTGCCAGCAGTGGACCCTACAATGAGCAGTTCTTC.

The DNA for the CDR3 is TGTGCCAGCAGCTCATTGGGAGAGACCAACACAGATACGCAGTATTTT. This codes for CASSSLGETNTDTQYF. The chain combines TRBV5-6 with TRBJ2-3; tentative D call: TRBD2 (5 bases). The CDR3 has 16 residues. CDR1 and CDR2 from the germline V gene are SGHDT and YYEEEE. Deletions cut 3 bases from V and 2 bases from J, with 16 bases between.

The rearrangement links TRBV29-1 to TRBJ2-3; TRBD1 matches at 9 bases. V was pared by 5 bases and J by 2 bases, with 5 bases of the junction left unmatched. CDR1 is SQVTM, CDR2 ANQGSEA, per germline. There are 14 residues in the CDR3. CDR3 protein: CSVSGQGYTDTQYF. CDR3 nucleotide sequence: TGCAGCGTTTCCGGACAGGGGTACACAGATACGCAGTATTTT.

The gene calls are TRBV7-9 and TRBJ1-2; 7 nucleotides align to TRBD1. Per germline, CDR1 SEHNR and CDR2 FQNEAQ (reference sequence). The CDR3 covers 16 residues. V was pared by 4 bases and J by 3 bases, with 11 bases of the junction left unmatched. The CDR3 sequence is CASSSSNRGRDYGYTF. Written as DNA, the CDR3 is TGTGCCAGCAGCTCCTCAAACAGGGGCAGAGACTATGGCTACACCTTC.

This sequence joins TRBV24-1 and TRBJ2-1, with D perhaps being TRBD1 or TRBD2 (5 bases each). V lost 1 base to trimming and J lost 0 bases, with 15 bases between them. This CDR3 has 18 residues. CDR1 and CDR2 from the germline V gene are KGHDR and SFDVKD. CDR3 DNA: TGTGCCACCAGTGATTTAGTCTCGGGGCCCAGCTCCTACAATGAGCAGTTCTTC. Its protein product is CATSDLVSGPSSYNEQFF.

The chain uses TRBV7-9 and TRBJ2-6; D is perhaps TRBD2 (6 bases). Germline V gives CDR1 SEHNR, CDR2 FQNEAQ (reference sequence). The CDR3 runs 15 residues. Deletions cut 4 bases from V and 4 bases from J, with 11 bases between. The CDR3 protein is CASSYGGIGANVLTF. DNA for the CDR3: TGTGCCAGCAGCTATGGCGGGATCGGGGCCAACGTCCTGACTTTC.

This clonotype was counted only a few times. The rearrangement links TRBV19 to TRBJ1-5; a weak D match, TRBD1 (5 bases). The CDR3 length is 12 residues. Germline CDR1 is LNHDA and CDR2 is SQIVND (reference sequence). The V and J ends lost 5 bases and 4 bases respectively, with 6 bases between them. The CDR3 DNA is TGTGCCAGTAGTCACAGGAATCAGCCCCAGCATTTT. It specifies CASSHRNQPQHF.

This clonotype was recorded a few times. The J gene is TRBJ2-3, the V gene TRBV5-1; 9 positions agree with TRBD1. Germline values: CDR1 SGHRS, CDR2 YFSETQ. With 3 bases clipped from V and 3 bases from J, the junction kept 8 bases outside the gene matches. The CDR3 spans 16 residues. The CDR3 is CASSSAGQGPTDTQYF. CDR3 DNA sequence: TGCGCCAGCAGCTCGGCGGGACAGGGCCCAACAGATACGCAGTATTTT.

The chain carries TRBV3-1 and TRBJ1-2, with 8 bases matching TRBD1. V trimming: 4 bases; J trimming: 0 bases; junction bases outside the gene matches: 1. The length of the CDR3 is 14 residues. Germline CDR1 reads LGHDT; CDR2 reads YNNKEL (reference sequence). CDR3 amino acids: CASSPDRANYGYTF. As DNA, the CDR3 is TGTGCCAGCAGCCCGGACAGGGCTAACTATGGCTACACCTTC.

J is TRBJ2-4 and V is TRBV6-6, with 11 bases that match TRBD1. Germline V gives CDR1 MNHNY, CDR2 SVGAGI (reference sequence). V lost 2 bases, J lost 6 bases, and 3 bases stayed unmatched. This CDR3 has 15 amino acids. CDR3 DNA: TGTGCCAGCAGTTACGGCGGGACAGGGGGAAACATTCAGTACTTC. It translates to CASSYGGTGGNIQYF.

This clonotype has a handful of counts. The V gene is TRBV12-3 or TRBV12-4, the J gene TRBJ1-5, with a weak D call TRBD1 (5 bases). CDR3 length: 13 amino acids. V dropped 7 bases and J dropped 7 bases, with 14 bases sitting between them. The CDR3 bases are TGTGCCAGCACCAATGGGGGTCTGCAGCCCCAGCATTTT. Its protein product is CASTNGGLQPQHF.

This clonotype was detected ten times or more. The chain couples TRBV28 to TRBJ1-5; 7 bases align to TRBD1. The germline V gene encodes CDR1 MDHEN and CDR2 SYDVKM. Losses at the gene ends were 6 bases for V and 4 bases for J; bases not matched to a gene: 12. This CDR3 contains 16 residues. DNA for the CDR3: TGTGCCAGCAGGATATTCCGGGACAGCTCTAATCAGCCCCAGCATTTT. As protein: CASRIFRDSSNQPQHF.

In its sample, this clonotype was seen a few times. V gene TRBV5-4 combines with J gene TRBJ2-3; D unclear. The CDR3 extends over 15 amino acids. Germline CDR1 is SGHNT and CDR2 is YYREEE (reference sequence). V lost 0 bases and J lost 2, with 10 bases in between. Here the CDR3 DNA reads TGTGCCAGCAGCTTGGCCGTGGGGTACACAGATACGCAGTATTTT. Translating it yields CASSLAVGYTDTQYF.

This clonotype was observed a few times. V usage is TRBV20-1 and J usage is TRBJ1-2; 8 nucleotides line up with TRBD1. V lost 5 bases, J lost 3 bases, and 5 bases stayed unmatched. The germline gives CDR1 DFQATT, CDR2 SNEGSKA (reference sequence). This CDR3 spans 13 amino acids. This CDR3 is CSAPRTGYYGYTF. The CDR3, as DNA: TGCAGTGCTCCAAGGACAGGGTACTATGGCTACACCTTC.

This clonotype was detected many times. The genes are TRBV5-1 and TRBJ1-1; the D gene is possibly TRBD1 (5 bases). This CDR3 comprises 16 residues. Trimming stripped 2 bases from V and 0 bases from J, with 14 bases between. Germline CDR1 is SGHRS and CDR2 is YFSETQ. The CDR3 DNA follows: TGCGCCAGCAGCTTCGGGGGGTCGAGTATGAACACTGAAGCTTTCTTT. Translating it yields CASSFGGSSMNTEAFF.